Below are 9 T cell receptor beta chains sequenced from a single sample in a study of regulatory T cells in long-lasting Graves disease. Time point here: persistent/refractory GD, antithyroid drugs over 5 years with positive TRAb. The TCR library used RNA extracted from PBMCs. Assembly of TCR beta libraries relied on iRepertoire HTBI primers together with Arm-PCR of CDR3 regions. Via MiXCR, TCRdb re-called the multiplex PCR reads, giving one row per CDR3 protein. The table includes 400,000 to 500,000 distinct CDR3 sequences, under 25% detected once. The starting material was peripheral blood mononuclear cells (PBMCs), obtained when the disease was refractory, from a patient treated with antithyroid drugs. The receptors here all came from a female donor with Graves disease.

Comment on this clonotype: A much larger clone is a single base away; this may be a read error. The V gene is TRBV28, the J gene TRBJ2-5; TRBD2 matches at 13 bases. This CDR3 is built from 16 residues. Germline V gives CDR1 MDHEN, CDR2 SYDVKM. J gave up 4 bases and V 5 bases, and 7 bases lay outside the gene matches. CDR3 residues: CASSPPGLAGRETQYF. CDR3 sequence (DNA): TGTGCCAGCAGTCCACCGGGACTAGCGGGACGAGAGACCCAGTACTTC.

This clonotype was observed a few times. The V call is TRBV27, the J call TRBJ2-7; D gene ambiguous. V lost 6 bases to trimming and J lost 0 bases, with 9 bases between them. This CDR3 is built from 13 residues. Per the germline V gene, CDR1 is MNHEY and CDR2 is SMNVEV (reference sequence). The DNA for the CDR3 is TGTGCCAGCAGATCAGAGAGCTCCTACGAGCAGTACTTC. This encodes CASRSESSYEQYF.

As for this clonotype: A read error may explain this, as a much larger clone is one base away. The chain links TRBV29-1 to TRBJ1-2; D unresolved. CDR1 SQVTM and CDR2 ANQGSEA come from the germline V gene. The CDR3 is made up of 12 amino acids. Trimming took 0 bases from V and 5 from J, leaving 7 bases between them. CDR3 protein: CSVEDVGYGYTF. Written as DNA, the CDR3 is TGCAGCGTTGAAGATGTTGGGTATGGCTACACCTTC. The variable domain in full, completed from reference TRBV29-1 and TRBJ1-2, reads SAVISQKPSRDICQRGTSLTIQCQVDSQVTMMFWYRQQPGQSLTLIATANQGSEATYESGFVIDKFPISRPNLTFSTLTVSNMSPEDSSIYLCSVEDVGYGYTFGSGTRLTVV.

This clonotype was counted ten times or more. The chain combines TRBV6-1 with TRBJ2-7; D is possibly TRBD2 (5 bases). The CDR3 runs 16 residues. Deletions cut 5 bases from V and 5 bases from J, with 22 bases between. Germline-derived CDR1 and CDR2 are MNHNS and SASEGT. CDR3 in DNA: TGTGCCAGCAGTAAACCTAGCTCCACGAGGTCCGACGAGCAGTACTTC. Its protein product is CASSKPSSTRSDEQYF.

Note on this clonotype: It may be a read error: a sequence one base away is much more abundant. The chain links TRBV10-2 to TRBJ2-2, with 12 bases matching TRBD2. The CDR3 runs to 17 residues. Germline CDR1 WSHSY, CDR2 SAAADI. V lost 5 bases and J lost 5; bases outside the gene matches: 9. CDR3 DNA sequence: TGCGCCAGCAGTTCTGGCCGGACTAGCGGGGATACCGGGGAGCTGTTTTTT. This encodes CASSSGRTSGDTGELFF.

This rearrangement joins TRBV3-1 to TRBJ2-7; the D gene could be TRBD1 or TRBD2 (5 bases each). The germline V and J ends were trimmed by 5 bases and 9 bases, with 20 bases remaining between them. CDR1 is LGHDT and CDR2 is YNNKEL in the germline V gene (reference sequence). The CDR3 is 14 residues long. The DNA of the CDR3 is TGTGCCAGCAGCTATGGGACGGATGGCCTAAGGCAGTACTTC. Its translation is CASSYGTDGLRQYF.

This clonotype was detected many times. The rearrangement uses TRBV12-3 or TRBV12-4 and TRBJ2-7; no clear D gene. With 5 bases removed from V and 6 bases from J, the gap between germline ends came to 17 bases. The CDR3 extends over 14 amino acids. The CDR3 DNA follows: TGTGCCAGCAGTAGCCCGAGTCTACGAGGCGAGCAGTACTTC. As protein: CASSSPSLRGEQYF.

This sequence joins TRBV7-9 and TRBJ2-2, with 13 positions matching TRBD2. Germline V gene sequence: CDR1 SEHNR, CDR2 FQNEAQ (reference sequence). The CDR3 consists of 17 residues. The V gene end was trimmed by 5 bases and the J gene end by 3 bases; junction bases not matched to a gene: 6. In nucleotides, the CDR3 is TGTGCCAGCAGCGGACTAGCGGGAGAAGTCGACACCGGGGAGCTGTTTTTT. The encoded protein is CASSGLAGEVDTGELFF.

There are a few counts of this clonotype. This chain connects TRBV6-2 or TRBV6-3 to TRBJ2-7; D possibly corresponds to TRBD1 (6 bases). CDR3 length: 16 amino acids. V was pared by 4 bases and J by 0 bases, with 16 bases between. Germline lookup yields CDR1 MNHEY and CDR2 SVGEGT. CDR3: CASSLSMTGDSYEQYF. CDR3 sequence (DNA): TGTGCCAGCAGTTTGTCGATGACAGGCGACTCCTACGAGCAGTACTTC.